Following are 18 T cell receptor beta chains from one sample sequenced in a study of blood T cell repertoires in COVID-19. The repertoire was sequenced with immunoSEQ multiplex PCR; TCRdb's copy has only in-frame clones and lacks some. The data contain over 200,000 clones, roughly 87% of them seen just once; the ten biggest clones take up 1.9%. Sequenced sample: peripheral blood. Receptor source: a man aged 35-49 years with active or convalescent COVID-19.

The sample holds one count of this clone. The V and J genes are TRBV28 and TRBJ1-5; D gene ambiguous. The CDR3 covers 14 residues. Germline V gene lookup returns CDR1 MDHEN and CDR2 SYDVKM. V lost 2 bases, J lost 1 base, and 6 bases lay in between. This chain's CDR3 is CASSLQVSNQPQHF. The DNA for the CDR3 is TGTGCCAGCAGTTTACAGGTCAGCAATCAGCCCCAGCATTTT.

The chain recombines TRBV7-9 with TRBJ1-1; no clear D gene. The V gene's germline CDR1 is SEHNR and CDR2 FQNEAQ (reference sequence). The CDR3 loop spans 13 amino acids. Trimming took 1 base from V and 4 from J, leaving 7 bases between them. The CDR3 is CASSLEGGTEAFF. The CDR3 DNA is TGTGCCAGCAGCTTAGAGGGAGGCACTGAAGCTTTCTTT.

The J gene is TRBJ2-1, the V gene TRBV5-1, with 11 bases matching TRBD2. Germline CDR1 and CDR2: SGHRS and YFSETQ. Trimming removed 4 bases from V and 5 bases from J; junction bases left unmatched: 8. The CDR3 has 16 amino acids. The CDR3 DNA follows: TGCGCCAGCAGCGTTCTACTAGCGGGAGCGAACAATGAGCAGTTCTTC. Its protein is CASSVLLAGANNEQFF.

Here the CDR3 DNA reads TGTGCCAGCAGCCCCTCATTGTGGGTAGCGGGAGATACGCAGTATTTT. It codes for CASSPSLWVAGDTQYF. This sequence joins TRBV5-5 and TRBJ2-3, with 7 bases identical to TRBD2. Germline V gene lookup returns CDR1 SGHKS and CDR2 YYEKEE (reference sequence). With V trimmed by 4 bases and J by 5 bases, 13 bases remained unmatched. The CDR3 contains 16 residues.

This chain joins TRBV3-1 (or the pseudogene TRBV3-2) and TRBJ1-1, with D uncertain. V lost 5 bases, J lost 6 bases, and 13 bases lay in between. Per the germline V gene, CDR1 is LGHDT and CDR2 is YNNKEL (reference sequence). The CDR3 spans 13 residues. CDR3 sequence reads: CASSSLAGAEAFF. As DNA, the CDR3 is TGTGCCAGCAGCTCGCTGGCAGGCGCTGAAGCTTTCTTT.

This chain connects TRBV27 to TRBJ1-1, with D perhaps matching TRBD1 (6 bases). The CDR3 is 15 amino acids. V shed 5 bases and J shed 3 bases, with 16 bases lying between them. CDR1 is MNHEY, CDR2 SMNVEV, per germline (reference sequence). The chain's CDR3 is CASSQGQWTDTEAFF. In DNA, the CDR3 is TGTGCCAGCAGTCAAGGACAGTGGACGGACACTGAAGCTTTCTTT.

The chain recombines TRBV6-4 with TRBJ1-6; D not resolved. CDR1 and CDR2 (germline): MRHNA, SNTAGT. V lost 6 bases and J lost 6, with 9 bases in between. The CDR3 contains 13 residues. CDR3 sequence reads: CASRTNRNSPLHF. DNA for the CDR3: TGTGCCAGCAGGACAAATCGTAATTCACCCCTCCACTTT.

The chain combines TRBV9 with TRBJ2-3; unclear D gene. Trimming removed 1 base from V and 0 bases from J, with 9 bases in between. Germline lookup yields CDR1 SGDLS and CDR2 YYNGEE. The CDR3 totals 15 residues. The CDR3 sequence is CASSVSHPSTDTQYF. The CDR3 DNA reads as TGTGCCAGCAGCGTAAGCCACCCTAGCACAGATACGCAGTATTTT. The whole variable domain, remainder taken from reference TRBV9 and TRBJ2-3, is DSGVTQTPKHLITATGQRVTLRCSPRSGDLSVYWYQQSLDQGLQFLIQYYNGEERAKGNILERFSAQQFPDLHSELNLSSLELGDSALYFCASSVSHPSTDTQYFGPGTRLTVL.

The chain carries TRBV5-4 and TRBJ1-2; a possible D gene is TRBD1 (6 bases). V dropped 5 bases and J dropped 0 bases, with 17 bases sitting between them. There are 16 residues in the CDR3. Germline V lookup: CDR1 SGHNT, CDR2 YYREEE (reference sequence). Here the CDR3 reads CASRDRRVTTNYGYTF. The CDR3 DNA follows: TGTGCCAGCAGAGACAGGCGAGTTACTACTAACTATGGCTACACCTTC.

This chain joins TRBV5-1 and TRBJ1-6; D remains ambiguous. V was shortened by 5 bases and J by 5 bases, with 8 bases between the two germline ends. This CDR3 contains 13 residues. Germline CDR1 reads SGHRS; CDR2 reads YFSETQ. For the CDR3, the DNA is TGCGCCAGCAGTCGCGGGAATAATTCACCCCTCCACTTT. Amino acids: CASSRGNNSPLHF.

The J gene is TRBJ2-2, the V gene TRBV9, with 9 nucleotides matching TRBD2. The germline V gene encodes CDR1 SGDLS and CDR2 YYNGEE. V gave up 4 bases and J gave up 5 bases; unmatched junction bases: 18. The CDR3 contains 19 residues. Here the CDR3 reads CASSPRAPLTSGGTGELFF. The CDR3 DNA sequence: TGTGCCAGCAGCCCGAGGGCCCCCTTGACTAGCGGAGGAACCGGGGAGCTGTTTTTT.

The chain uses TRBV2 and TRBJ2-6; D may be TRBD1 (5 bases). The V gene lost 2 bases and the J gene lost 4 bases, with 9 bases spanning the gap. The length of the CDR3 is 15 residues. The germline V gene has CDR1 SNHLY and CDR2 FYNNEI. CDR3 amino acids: CASSEFGAGANVLTF. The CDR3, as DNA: TGTGCCAGCAGTGAATTTGGGGCCGGGGCCAACGTCCTGACTTTC.

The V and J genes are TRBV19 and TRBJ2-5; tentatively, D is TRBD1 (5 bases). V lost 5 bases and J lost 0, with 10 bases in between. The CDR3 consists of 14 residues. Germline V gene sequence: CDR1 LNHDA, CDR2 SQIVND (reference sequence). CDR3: CASSGAGYQETQYF. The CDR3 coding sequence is TGTGCCAGTAGTGGGGCAGGTTACCAAGAGACCCAGTACTTC.

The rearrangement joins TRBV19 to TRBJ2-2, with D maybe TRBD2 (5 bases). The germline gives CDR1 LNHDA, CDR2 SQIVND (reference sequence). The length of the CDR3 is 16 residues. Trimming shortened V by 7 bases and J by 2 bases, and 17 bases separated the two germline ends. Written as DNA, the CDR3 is TGTGCCAGTACCATAGAGAGGGCGAGTAACACCGGGGAGCTGTTTTTT. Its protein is CASTIERASNTGELFF.

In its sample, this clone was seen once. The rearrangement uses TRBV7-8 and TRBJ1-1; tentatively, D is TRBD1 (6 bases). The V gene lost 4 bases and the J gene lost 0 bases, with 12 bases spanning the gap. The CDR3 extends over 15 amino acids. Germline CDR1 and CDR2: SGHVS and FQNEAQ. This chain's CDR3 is CASSSTGNMNTEAFF. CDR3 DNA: TGTGCCAGCAGCTCAACAGGGAACATGAACACTGAAGCTTTCTTT.

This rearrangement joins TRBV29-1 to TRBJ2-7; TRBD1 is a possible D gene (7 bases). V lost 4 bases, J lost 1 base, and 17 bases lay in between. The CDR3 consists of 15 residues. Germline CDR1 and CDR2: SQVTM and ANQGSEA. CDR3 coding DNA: TGCAGCGTTGTGTGGCGGGACAGCCATTCCTACGAGCAGTACTTC. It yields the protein CSVVWRDSHSYEQYF.

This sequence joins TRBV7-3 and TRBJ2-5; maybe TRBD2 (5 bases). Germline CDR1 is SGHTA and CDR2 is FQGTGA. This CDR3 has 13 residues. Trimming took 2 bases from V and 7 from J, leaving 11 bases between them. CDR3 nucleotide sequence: TGTGCCAGCAGCTTAGAGGGTTCGGGGACCCAGTACTTC. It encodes CASSLEGSGTQYF. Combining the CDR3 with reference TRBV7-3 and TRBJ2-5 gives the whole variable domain GAGVSQTPSNKVTEKGKYVELRCDPISGHTALYWYRQSLGQGPEFLIYFQGTGAADDSGLPNDRFFAVRPEGSVSTLKIQRTERGDSAVYLCASSLEGSGTQYFGPGTRLLVL.

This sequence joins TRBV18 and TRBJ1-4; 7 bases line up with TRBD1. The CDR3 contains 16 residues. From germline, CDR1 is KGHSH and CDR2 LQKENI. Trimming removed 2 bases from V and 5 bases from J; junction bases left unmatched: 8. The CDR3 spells CASSPTLTGPNEKLFF. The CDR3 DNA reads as TGTGCCAGCTCACCAACCTTGACAGGGCCGAATGAAAAACTGTTTTTT.